These 14 T cell receptor beta chains were all obtained from the same sample, sequenced in a study of blood T cell repertoires in COVID-19. Profiled with immunoSEQ multiplex PCR; TCRdb holds only in-frame clones, not every one. Of roughly 340,000 clones in the sample, roughly nine tenths are singletons; the top ten hold around 1%. Sequencing was carried out using PBMCs or T cells enriched from blood (not recorded which). The receptors were gathered from a man between 18 and 35 years old who had recovered from COVID-19.

The gene calls are TRBV6-5 and TRBJ2-3, with 7 bases aligning to TRBD1. Germline V gene sequence: CDR1 MNHEY, CDR2 SVGAGI. This CDR3 spans 15 amino acids. After removal of 5 bases from V and 3 bases from J, the junction contained 8 bases not matched to a gene. The CDR3 region has the DNA TGTGCCAGCAGTACCCGACAGGGTATGACAGATACGCAGTATTTT. Translated: CASSTRQGMTDTQYF.

The chain has TRBV15 and TRBJ1-3, with D possibly being TRBD1 (6 bases). Trimming shortened V by 3 bases and J by 0 bases, and 15 bases separated the two germline ends. This CDR3 spans 17 amino acids. Germline V CDR1 and CDR2: LNHNV, YYDKDF (reference sequence). This chain's CDR3 is CATSSLLSGDSGNTIYF. The DNA of the CDR3 is TGTGCCACCAGCAGCCTACTGTCAGGGGACTCTGGAAACACCATATATTTT.

The chain couples TRBV6-5 to TRBJ1-5; 9 bases are a match to TRBD1. CDR3 length: 15 residues. Germline V lookup: CDR1 MNHEY, CDR2 SVGAGI. V was pared by 4 bases and J by 1 base, with 2 bases of the junction left unmatched. CDR3: CASSWTGESNQPQHF. For the CDR3, the DNA is TGTGCCAGCAGTTGGACAGGGGAGAGCAATCAGCCCCAGCATTTT.

The chain carries TRBV30 and TRBJ1-6, with D hard to call. The germline CDR1 and CDR2 sequences are GTSNPN and SVGIG (reference sequence). Trimming pared 7 bases from V and 9 bases from J, leaving 13 bases between. The CDR3 length is 12 residues. The CDR3 DNA reads as TGTGCCTCAGGACTGGTGGGTTCACCCCTCCACTTT. This translates into CASGLVGSPLHF.

The chain links TRBV5-1 to TRBJ2-5, with TRBD2 identical over 7 bases. Germline lookup yields CDR1 SGHRS and CDR2 YFSETQ. J was trimmed by 0 bases and V by 2 bases; bases with no gene match: 4. The CDR3 has 15 amino acids. CDR3 DNA: TGCGCCAGCAGCTTAGCGGGGTCGAACCAAGAGACCCAGTACTTC. The encoded protein is CASSLAGSNQETQYF.

The chain has TRBV5-1 and TRBJ1-2, with 7 bases aligning to TRBD1. The germline V gene has CDR1 SGHRS and CDR2 YFSETQ. This CDR3 comprises 14 residues. Trimming removed 0 bases from V and 8 bases from J; junction bases left unmatched: 7. This CDR3 reads CASSLADRVSGYTF. CDR3 sequence (DNA): TGCGCCAGCAGCTTGGCCGACAGGGTAAGCGGCTACACCTTC.

CDR3 DNA sequence: TGTGCCAGCAGCTTTGGACTAGCGGTTAAAAATGAGCAGTTCTTC. Amino acids: CASSFGLAVKNEQFF. The chain recombines TRBV11-3 with TRBJ2-1, with 10 bases matching TRBD2. CDR3 length: 15 residues. Germline V gene sequence: CDR1 SGHNT, CDR2 YENEEA. The trim removed 3 bases at V and 7 bases at J, leaving 6 bases unmatched.

The chain recombines TRBV6-2 or TRBV6-3 with TRBJ2-4; D ambiguous. CDR3 length: 16 residues. Germline values: CDR1 MNHEY, CDR2 SVGEGT. V lost 4 bases, J lost 0 bases, and 13 bases lay in between. The CDR3 loop reads CASSFTYELAKNIQYF. In DNA, the CDR3 is TGTGCCAGCAGTTTCACCTATGAATTAGCCAAAAACATTCAGTACTTC.

This clone was seen a single time. The CDR3 loop reads CASNRGYGYTF. The CDR3, as DNA: TGTGCCAGCAATAGGGGGTATGGCTACACCTTC. This rearrangement joins TRBV28 to TRBJ1-2; a possible D gene is TRBD1 (6 bases). The germline V and J ends were trimmed by 7 bases and 5 bases, with 8 bases remaining between them. Germline V gives CDR1 MDHEN, CDR2 SYDVKM. The CDR3 covers 11 residues.

The chain employs TRBV20-1 and TRBJ2-1; TRBD2 might be the D (5 bases). Trimming shortened V by 3 bases and J by 5 bases, and 14 bases separated the two germline ends. The germline V gene encodes CDR1 DFQATT and CDR2 SNEGSKA (reference sequence). This CDR3 is built from 14 residues. CDR3 nucleotide sequence: TGCAGTGCTAGTCCCCCCCCGACTAACAATGAGCAGTTCTTC. Amino acids: CSASPPPTNNEQFF.

CDR3 sequence (DNA): TGCAGCGCCCGTCCCGGGACAGGGGGGGGAGAGACCCAGTACTTC. This gives the protein CSARPGTGGGETQYF. The chain has TRBV29-1 and TRBJ2-5, with TRBD1 identical over 11 bases. Germline lookup yields CDR1 SQVTM and CDR2 ANQGSEA. J gave up 4 bases and V 7 bases, and 11 bases lay outside the gene matches. The CDR3 has 15 amino acids.

The chain couples TRBV29-1 to TRBJ2-1; 11 bases line up with TRBD2. Germline V gives CDR1 SQVTM, CDR2 ANQGSEA. The CDR3 is made up of 17 amino acids. The V gene end was trimmed by 6 bases and the J gene end by 0 bases; junction bases not matched to a gene: 10. The CDR3: CSVTGLAAPSSYNEQFF. DNA for the CDR3: TGCAGCGTGACGGGACTAGCGGCTCCGAGCTCCTACAATGAGCAGTTCTTC.

This chain connects TRBV7-6 to TRBJ2-7; 12 bases align to TRBD1. The J segment lost 6 bases and the V segment lost 0 bases, leaving 3 bases of the junction unmatched. This CDR3 is built from 15 residues. Germline-derived CDR1 and CDR2 are SGHVS and FNYEAQ. The CDR3 loop is CASSLAGQGAGEQYF. CDR3 DNA: TGTGCCAGCAGCTTAGCGGGACAGGGGGCGGGCGAGCAGTACTTC.

This sequence joins TRBV19 and TRBJ1-1; D gene unclear. CDR3 length: 13 residues. Germline CDR1 LNHDA, CDR2 SQIVND (reference sequence). V lost 1 base, J lost 6 bases, and 9 bases lay in between. The CDR3 here is CASSIGRKAEAFF. In DNA form, the CDR3 reads TGTGCCAGTAGTATAGGCAGGAAGGCTGAAGCTTTCTTT.